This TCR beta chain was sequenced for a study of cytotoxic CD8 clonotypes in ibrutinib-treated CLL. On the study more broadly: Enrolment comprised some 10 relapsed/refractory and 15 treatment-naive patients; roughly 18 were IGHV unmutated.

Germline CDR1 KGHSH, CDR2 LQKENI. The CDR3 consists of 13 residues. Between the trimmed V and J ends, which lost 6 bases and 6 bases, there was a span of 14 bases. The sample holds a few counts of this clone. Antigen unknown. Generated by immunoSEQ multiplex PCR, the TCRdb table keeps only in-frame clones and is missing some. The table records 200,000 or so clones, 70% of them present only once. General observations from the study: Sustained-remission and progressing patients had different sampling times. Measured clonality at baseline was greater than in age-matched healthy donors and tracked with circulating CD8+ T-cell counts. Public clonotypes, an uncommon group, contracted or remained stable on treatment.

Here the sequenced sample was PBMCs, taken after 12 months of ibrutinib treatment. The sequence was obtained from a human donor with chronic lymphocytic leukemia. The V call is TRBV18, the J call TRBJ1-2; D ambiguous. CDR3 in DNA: TGTGCCAGCTCTCCTCACCCTGGTGATGGCTACACCTTC. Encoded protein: CASSPHPGDGYTF.